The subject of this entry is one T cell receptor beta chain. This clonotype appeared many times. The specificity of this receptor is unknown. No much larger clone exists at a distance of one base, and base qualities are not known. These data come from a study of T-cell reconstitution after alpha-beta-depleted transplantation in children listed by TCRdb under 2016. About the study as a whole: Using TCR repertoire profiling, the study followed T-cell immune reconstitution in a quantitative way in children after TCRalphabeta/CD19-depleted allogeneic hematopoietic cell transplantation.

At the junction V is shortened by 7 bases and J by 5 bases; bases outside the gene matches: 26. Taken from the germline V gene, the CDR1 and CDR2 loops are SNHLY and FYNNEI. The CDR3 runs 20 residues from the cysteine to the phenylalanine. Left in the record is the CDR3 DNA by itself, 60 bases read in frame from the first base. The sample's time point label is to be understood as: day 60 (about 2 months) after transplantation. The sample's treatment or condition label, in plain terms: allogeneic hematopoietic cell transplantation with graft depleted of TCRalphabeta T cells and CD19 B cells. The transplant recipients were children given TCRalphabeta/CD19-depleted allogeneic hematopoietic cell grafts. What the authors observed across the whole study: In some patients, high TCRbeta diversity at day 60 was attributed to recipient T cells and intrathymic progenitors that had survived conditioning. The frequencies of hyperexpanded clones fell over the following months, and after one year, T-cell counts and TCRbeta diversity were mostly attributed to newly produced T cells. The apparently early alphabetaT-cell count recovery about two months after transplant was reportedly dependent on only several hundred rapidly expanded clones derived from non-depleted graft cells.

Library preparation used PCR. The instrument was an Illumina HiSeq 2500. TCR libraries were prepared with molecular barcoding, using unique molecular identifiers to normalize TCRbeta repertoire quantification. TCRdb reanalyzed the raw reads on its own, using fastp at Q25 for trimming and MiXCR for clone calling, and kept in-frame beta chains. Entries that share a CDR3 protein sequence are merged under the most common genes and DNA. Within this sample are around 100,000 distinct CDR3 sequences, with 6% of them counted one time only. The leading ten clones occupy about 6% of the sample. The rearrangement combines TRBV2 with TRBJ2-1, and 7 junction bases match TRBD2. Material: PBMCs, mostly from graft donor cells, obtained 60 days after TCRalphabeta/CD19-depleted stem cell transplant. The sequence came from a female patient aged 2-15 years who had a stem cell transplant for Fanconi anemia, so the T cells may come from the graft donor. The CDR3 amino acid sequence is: CASTRLLPERGIARDNEQFF. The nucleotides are TGTGCCAGCACTCGGCTTTTACCGGAGCGGGGAATAGCGCGGGACAATGAGCAGTTCTTC. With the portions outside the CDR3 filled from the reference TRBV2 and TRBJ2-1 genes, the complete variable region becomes EPEVTQTPSHQVTQMGQEVILRCVPISNHLYFYWYRQILGQKVEFLVSFYNNEISEKSEIFDDQFSVERPDGSNFTLKIRSTKLEDSAMYFCASTRLLPERGIARDNEQFFGPGTRLTVL.